This TCR beta chain was recovered during a study of T cell repertoires in cytomegalovirus infection. Looking at the study overall: Both CMV infection and a matching HLA type were indicated by public TCR beta signatures. Study-level findings and limits: CMV-specific TCR beta clonotypes restricted by HLA-C dominated the ex vivo response.

The CDR3 has 15 amino acids. Germline CDR1 and CDR2: MGHRA and YSYEKL. V was shortened by 1 base and J by 4 bases, with 12 bases between the two germline ends. MiXCR, run by TCRdb on the reads, gives a single entry per CDR3 protein. The sample carries under 500,000 distinct CDR3 sequences, roughly 46% recorded once. With respect to this clonotype: The antigen is undetermined.

The chain is built from TRBV4-1 and TRBJ2-3, with D tentatively TRBD2 (5 bases). This sequence originates from a human donor in good health (CMV status not recorded). Some clones in this sample may be carry-over from other donors' samples. The specimen comprised cultured PBMCs, sampled from culture after CMV antigen stimulation. CDR3 nucleotides: TGCGCCAGCAGCCAAGCTAGCTTCAGCCCAGATACGCAGTATTTT. Its protein product is CASSQASFSPDTQYF.